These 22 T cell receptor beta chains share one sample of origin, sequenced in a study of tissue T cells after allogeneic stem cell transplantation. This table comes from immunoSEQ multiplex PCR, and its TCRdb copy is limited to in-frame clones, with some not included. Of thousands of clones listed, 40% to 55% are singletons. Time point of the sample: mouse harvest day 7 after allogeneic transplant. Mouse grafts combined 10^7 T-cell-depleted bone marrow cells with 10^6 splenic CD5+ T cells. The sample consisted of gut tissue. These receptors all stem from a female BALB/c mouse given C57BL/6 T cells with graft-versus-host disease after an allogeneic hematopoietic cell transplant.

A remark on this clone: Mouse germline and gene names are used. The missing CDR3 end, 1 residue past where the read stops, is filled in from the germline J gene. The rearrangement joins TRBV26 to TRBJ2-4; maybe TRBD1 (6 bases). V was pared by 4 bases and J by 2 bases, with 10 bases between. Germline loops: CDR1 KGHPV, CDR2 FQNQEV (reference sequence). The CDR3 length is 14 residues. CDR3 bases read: TGTGCCAGCAGTCCGGGACAAATTCAAAACACCTTGTAC. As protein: CASSPGQIQNTLY. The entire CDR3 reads CASSPGQIQNTLYF.

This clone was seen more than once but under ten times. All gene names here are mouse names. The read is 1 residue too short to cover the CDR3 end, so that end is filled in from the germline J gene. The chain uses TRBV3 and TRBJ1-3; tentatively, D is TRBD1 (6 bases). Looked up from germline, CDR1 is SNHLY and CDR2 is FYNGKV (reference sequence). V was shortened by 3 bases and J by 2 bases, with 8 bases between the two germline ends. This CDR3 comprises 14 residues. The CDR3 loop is CASSFTGTGNTLYF. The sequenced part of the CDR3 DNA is TGTGCCAGCAGCTTCACAGGGACTGGAAATACGCTCTAT.

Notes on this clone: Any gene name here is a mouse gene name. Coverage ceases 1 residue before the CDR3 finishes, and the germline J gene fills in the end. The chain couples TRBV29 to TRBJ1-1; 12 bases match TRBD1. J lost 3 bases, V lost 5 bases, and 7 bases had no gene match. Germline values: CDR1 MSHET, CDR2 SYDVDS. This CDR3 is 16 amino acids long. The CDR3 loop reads CASSTRDRGRDTEVFF. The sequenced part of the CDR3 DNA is TGTGCTAGCAGTACCAGGGACAGGGGGCGGGACACAGAAGTCTTC.

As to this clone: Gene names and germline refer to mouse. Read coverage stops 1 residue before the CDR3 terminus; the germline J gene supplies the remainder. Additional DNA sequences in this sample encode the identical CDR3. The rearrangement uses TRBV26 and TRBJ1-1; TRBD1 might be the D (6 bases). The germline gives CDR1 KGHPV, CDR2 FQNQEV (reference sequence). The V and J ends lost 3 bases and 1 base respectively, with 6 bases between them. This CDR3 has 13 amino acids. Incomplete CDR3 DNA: TGTGCCAGCAGTCTCAGGGGGAACACAGAAGTCTTC. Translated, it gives CASSLRGNTEVF. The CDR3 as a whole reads CASSLRGNTEVFF. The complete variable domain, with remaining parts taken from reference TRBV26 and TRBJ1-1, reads NSKVIQTPRYLVKGQGQKAKMRCIPEKGHPVVFWYQQNKNNEFKFLINFQNQEVLQQIDMTEKRFSAECPSNSPCSLEIQSSEAGDSALYLCASSLRGNTEVFFGKGTRLTVV.

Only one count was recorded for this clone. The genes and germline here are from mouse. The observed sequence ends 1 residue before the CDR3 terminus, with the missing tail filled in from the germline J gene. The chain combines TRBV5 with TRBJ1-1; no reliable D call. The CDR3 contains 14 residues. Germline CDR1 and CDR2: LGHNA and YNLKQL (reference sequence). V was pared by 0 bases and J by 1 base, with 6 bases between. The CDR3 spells CASSQERQNTEVFF. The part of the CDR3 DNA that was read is TGTGCCAGCAGCCAAGAGAGGCAAAACACAGAAGTCTTC.

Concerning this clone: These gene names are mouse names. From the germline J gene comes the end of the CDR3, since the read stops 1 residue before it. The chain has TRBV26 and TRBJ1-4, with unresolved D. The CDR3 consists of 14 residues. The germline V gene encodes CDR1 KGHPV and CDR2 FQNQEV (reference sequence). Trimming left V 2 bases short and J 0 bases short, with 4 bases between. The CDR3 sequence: CASSLKFSNERLFF. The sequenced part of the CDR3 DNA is TGTGCCAGCAGTCTGAAGTTTTCCAACGAAAGATTATTT. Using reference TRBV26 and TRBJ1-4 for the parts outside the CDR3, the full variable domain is NSKVIQTPRYLVKGQGQKAKMRCIPEKGHPVVFWYQQNKNNEFKFLINFQNQEVLQQIDMTEKRFSAECPSNSPCSLEIQSSEAGDSALYLCASSLKFSNERLFFGHGTKLSVL.

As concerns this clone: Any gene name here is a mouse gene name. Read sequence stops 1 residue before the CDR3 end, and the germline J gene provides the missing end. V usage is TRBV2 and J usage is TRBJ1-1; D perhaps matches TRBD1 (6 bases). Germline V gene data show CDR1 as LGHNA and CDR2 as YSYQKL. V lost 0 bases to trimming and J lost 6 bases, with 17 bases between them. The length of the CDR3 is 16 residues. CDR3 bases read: TGTGCCAGCAGCCAAGATAGGGGGGGCGCGGGACCAGAAGTCTTC. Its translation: CASSQDRGGAGPEVF. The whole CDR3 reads CASSQDRGGAGPEVFF.

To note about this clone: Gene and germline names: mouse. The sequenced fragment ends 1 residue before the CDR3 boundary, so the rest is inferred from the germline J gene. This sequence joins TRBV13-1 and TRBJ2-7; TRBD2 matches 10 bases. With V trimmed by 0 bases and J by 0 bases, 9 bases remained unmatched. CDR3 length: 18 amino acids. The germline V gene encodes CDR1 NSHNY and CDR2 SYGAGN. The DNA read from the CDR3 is TGTGCCAGCAGTGATGGGCTGGGGGGGCGCCCGAGCTCCTATGAACAGTAC. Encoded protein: CASSDGLGGRPSSYEQY. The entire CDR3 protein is CASSDGLGGRPSSYEQYF.

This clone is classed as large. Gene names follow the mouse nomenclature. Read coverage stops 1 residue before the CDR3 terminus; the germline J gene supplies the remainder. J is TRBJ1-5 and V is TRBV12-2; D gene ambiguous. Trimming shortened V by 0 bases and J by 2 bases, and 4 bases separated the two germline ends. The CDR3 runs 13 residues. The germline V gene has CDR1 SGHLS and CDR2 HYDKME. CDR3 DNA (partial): TGTGCCAGCTCTCTCCCAGACAACCAGGCTCCGCTT. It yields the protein CASSLPDNQAPL. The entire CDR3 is CASSLPDNQAPLF.

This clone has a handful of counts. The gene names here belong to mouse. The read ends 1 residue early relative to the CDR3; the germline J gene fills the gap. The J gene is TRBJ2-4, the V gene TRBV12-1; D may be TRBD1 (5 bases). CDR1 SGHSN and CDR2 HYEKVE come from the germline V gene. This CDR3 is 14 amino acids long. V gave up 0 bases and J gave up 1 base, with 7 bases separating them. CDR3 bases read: TGTGCCAGCTCTCTCGAAGGGGGTCAAAACACCTTGTAC. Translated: CASSLEGGQNTLY. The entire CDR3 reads CASSLEGGQNTLYF.

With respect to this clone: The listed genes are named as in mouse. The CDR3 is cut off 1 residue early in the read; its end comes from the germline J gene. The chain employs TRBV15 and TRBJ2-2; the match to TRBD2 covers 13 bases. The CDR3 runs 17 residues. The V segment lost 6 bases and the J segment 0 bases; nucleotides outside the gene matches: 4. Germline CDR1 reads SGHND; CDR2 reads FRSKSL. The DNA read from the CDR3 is TGTGCCAGCAGGCCGGGACTGGGGGGGGCAAACACCGGGCAGCTCTAC. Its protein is CASRPGLGGANTGQLY. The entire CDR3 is CASRPGLGGANTGQLYF.

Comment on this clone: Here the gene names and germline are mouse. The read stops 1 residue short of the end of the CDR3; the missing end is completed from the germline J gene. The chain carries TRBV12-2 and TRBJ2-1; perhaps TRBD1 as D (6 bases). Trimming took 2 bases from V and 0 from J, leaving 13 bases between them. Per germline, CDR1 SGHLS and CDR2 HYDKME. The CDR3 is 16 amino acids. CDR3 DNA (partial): TGTGCCAGCTCTCACAGGGACATTTATAACTATGCTGAGCAGTTC. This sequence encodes CASSHRDIYNYAEQF. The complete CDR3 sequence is CASSHRDIYNYAEQFF.

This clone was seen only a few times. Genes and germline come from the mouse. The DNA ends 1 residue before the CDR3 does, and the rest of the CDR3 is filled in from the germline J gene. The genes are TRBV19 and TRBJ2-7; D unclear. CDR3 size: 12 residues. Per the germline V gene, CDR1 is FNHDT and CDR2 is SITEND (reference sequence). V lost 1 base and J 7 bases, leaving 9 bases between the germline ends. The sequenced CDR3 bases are TGTGCCAGCAGTATATGGAGAAGGGAACAGTAC. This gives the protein CASSIWRREQY. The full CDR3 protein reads CASSIWRREQYF.

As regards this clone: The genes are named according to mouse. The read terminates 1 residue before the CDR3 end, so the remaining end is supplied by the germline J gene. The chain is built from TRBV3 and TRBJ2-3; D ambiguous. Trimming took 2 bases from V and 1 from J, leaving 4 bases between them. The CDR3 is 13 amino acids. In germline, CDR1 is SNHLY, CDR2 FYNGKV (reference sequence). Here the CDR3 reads CASSLQGAETLYF. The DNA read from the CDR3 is TGTGCCAGCAGCTTACAGGGTGCAGAAACGCTGTAT.

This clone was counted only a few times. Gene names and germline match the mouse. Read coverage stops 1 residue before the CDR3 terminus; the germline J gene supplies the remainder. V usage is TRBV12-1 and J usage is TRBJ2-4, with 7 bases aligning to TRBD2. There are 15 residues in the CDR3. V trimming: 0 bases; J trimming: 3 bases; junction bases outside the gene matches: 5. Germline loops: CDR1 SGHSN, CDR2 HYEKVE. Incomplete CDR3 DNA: TGTGCCAGCTCTCTCGCGGGGGGGAAGCAAAACACCTTGTAC. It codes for CASSLAGGKQNTLY. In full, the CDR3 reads CASSLAGGKQNTLYF. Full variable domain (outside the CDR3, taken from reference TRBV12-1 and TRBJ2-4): DSGVVQSPRHIIKEKGGRSVLTCIPISGHSNVVWYQQTLGKELKFLIQHYEKVERDKGFLPSRFSVQQFDDYHSEMNMSALELEDSAMYFCASSLAGGKQNTLYFGAGTRLSVL.

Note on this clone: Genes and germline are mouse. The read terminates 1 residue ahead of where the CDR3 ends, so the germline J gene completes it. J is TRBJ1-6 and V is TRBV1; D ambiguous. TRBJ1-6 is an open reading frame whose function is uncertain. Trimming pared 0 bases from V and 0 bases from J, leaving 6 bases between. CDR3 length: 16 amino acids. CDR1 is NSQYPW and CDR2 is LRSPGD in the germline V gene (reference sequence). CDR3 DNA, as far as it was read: TGCACCTGCAGTGCAGAGTCCATTTCCTATAATTCGCCCCTCTAC. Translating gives CTCSAESISYNSPLY. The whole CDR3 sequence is CTCSAESISYNSPLYF.

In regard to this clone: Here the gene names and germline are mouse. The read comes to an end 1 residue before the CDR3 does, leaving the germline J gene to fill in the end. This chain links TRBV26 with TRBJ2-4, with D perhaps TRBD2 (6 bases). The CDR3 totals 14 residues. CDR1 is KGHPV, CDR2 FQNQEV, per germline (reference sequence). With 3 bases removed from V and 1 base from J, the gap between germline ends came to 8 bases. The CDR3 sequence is CASSLNWGQNTLYF. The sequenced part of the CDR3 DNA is TGTGCCAGCAGTCTAAACTGGGGTCAAAACACCTTGTAC.

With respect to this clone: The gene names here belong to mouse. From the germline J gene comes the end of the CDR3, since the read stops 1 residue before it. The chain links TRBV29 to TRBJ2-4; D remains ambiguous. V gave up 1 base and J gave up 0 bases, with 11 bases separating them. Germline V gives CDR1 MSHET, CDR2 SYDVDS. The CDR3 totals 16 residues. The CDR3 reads CASSLFGRSSQNTLYF. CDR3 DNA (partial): TGTGCTAGCAGTTTATTTGGGCGCTCTAGTCAAAACACCTTGTAC.

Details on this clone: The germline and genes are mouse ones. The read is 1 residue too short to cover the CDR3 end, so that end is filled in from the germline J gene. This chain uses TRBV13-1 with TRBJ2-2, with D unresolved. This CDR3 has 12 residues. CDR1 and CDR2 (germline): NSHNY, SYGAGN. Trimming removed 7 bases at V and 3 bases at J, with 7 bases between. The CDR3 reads CASLTDTGQLYF. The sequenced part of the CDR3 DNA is TGTGCCAGCCTGACGGACACCGGGCAGCTCTAC.

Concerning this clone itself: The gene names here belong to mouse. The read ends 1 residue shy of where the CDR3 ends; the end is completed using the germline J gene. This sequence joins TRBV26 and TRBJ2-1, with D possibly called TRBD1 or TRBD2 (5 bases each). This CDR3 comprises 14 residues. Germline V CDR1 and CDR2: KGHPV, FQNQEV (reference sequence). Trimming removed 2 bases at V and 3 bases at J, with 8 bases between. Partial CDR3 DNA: TGTGCCAGCAGTCTGCGGGGGTTCTATGCTGAGCAGTTC. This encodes CASSLRGFYAEQF. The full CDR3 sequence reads CASSLRGFYAEQFF.

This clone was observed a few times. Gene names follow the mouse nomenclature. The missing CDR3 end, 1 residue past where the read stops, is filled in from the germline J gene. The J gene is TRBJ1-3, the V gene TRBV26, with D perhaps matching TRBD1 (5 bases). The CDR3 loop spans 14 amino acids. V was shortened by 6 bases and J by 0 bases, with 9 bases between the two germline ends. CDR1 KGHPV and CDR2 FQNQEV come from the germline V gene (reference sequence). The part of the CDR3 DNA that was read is TGTGCCAGCAGAGGGGATAATTCTGGAAATACGCTCTAT. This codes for CASRGDNSGNTLY. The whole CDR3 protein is CASRGDNSGNTLYF.

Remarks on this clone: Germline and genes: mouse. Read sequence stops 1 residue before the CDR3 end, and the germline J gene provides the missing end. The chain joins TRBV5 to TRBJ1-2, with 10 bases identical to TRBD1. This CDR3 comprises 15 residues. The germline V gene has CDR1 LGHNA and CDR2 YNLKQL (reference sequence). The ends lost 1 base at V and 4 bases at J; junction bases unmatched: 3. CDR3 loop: CASSQGQGAASDYTF. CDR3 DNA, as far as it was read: TGTGCCAGCAGCCAAGGACAGGGGGCGGCCTCCGACTACACC.